This entry lists 3 T cell receptor beta chains sequenced from one sample in a study of a mutant IDH1 vaccine in newly diagnosed glioma. Sequenced by immunoSEQ multiplex PCR; TCRdb stores in-frame clones only, minus some. The data show 45,000 to 60,000 clones, with roughly 80% seen just once and less than 2% held by the top ten. The time point here: baseline, week 1 (first vaccination visit). Noted treatment: pre-vaccination baseline after standard-of-care therapy. The sequenced sample was PBMCs, obtained from a glioma patient treated with radiotherapy, temozolomide or both. All receptors derive from a woman between 40 and 50 years old with glioma.

This clone has just a few counts. This rearrangement joins TRBV2 to TRBJ1-4, with 7 positions matching TRBD1. The junction had 3 bases not matched to a gene; V was cut back by 7 bases and J by 1 base. The germline V gene has CDR1 SNHLY and CDR2 FYNNEI. The CDR3 is 14 residues long. CDR3 DNA: TGTGCCAGCAAGGGGGACAGAACTAATGAAAAACTGTTTTTT. Translation: CASKGDRTNEKLFF.

The chain carries TRBV9 and TRBJ2-1; TRBD1 might be the D (6 bases). This CDR3 comprises 13 residues. Germline-derived CDR1 and CDR2 are SGDLS and YYNGEE. V was cut by 3 bases and J by 8 bases, with 12 bases left in between. The CDR3 protein is CASSARGRDEQFF. CDR3 in DNA: TGTGCCAGCAGCGCCAGGGGTAGGGATGAGCAGTTCTTC. Full variable domain (rest looked up from reference TRBV9 and TRBJ2-1): DSGVTQTPKHLITATGQRVTLRCSPRSGDLSVYWYQQSLDQGLQFLIQYYNGEERAKGNILERFSAQQFPDLHSELNLSSLELGDSALYFCASSARGRDEQFFGPGTRLTVL.

The rearrangement uses TRBV25-1 and TRBJ2-3, with TRBD2 identical over 9 bases. The CDR3 length is 15 residues. Trimming took 3 bases from V and 4 from J; bases not matched to a gene: 5. Germline CDR1 reads MGHDK; CDR2 reads SYGVNS. CDR3 sequence reads: CASSESGGFSDTQYF. The CDR3, as DNA: TGTGCCAGCAGTGAGAGCGGGGGGTTTTCAGATACGCAGTATTTT.